A single sample is the source of the 24 T cell receptor beta chains below, sequenced in a study of T cell changes during pregnancy in multiple sclerosis. Sequencing was performed with immunoSEQ multiplex PCR; in TCRdb, only in-frame clones are kept and a portion is missing. Found here are about 58,000 clones, 93% of them singletons; the top ten hold approximately 3.8%. Sample: CD8+ T cells from peripheral blood mononuclear cells, taken in the second trimester of pregnancy. These receptors were collected from a female donor with multiple sclerosis, enrolled in a pregnancy study.

The genes are TRBV4-3 and TRBJ2-5, with TRBD2 matching over 8 bases. The V segment lost 0 bases and the J segment 4 bases; nucleotides outside the gene matches: 4. This CDR3 contains 15 residues. Germline lookup yields CDR1 LGHNA and CDR2 YSLEER. CDR3 in DNA: TGCGCCAGCAGCCAAGATCCTCGGGGGGGAGAGACCCAGTACTTC. Its protein is CASSQDPRGGETQYF.

The chain employs TRBV20-1 and TRBJ2-4, with 9 bases lining up with TRBD1. Germline V gene sequence: CDR1 DFQATT, CDR2 SNEGSKA (reference sequence). This CDR3 is built from 11 residues. The CDR3 coding sequence is TGCAGCTGGGACAGGGAAAACATTCAGTACTTC. Translated, it gives CSWDRENIQYF.

The chain carries TRBV7-9 and TRBJ2-5; a weak D match, TRBD2 (6 bases). CDR3 length equals 14 residues. V lost 4 bases, J lost 0 bases, and 9 bases lay in between. The germline CDR1 and CDR2 sequences are SEHNR and FQNEAQ (reference sequence). The CDR3 spells CASSSLADQETQYF. In DNA form, the CDR3 reads TGTGCCAGCAGCTCCTTAGCGGACCAAGAGACCCAGTACTTC.

The rearrangement joins TRBV7-6 to TRBJ1-1; 12 nucleotides agree with TRBD1. Germline V CDR1 and CDR2: SGHVS, FNYEAQ. CDR3 length equals 18 residues. V lost 7 bases and J lost 3; bases outside the gene matches: 15. CDR3 region: CASTPNRGQGARDTEAFF. The CDR3 DNA follows: TGTGCCAGCACCCCCAATCGGGGACAGGGGGCGCGTGACACTGAAGCTTTCTTT. The full variable domain, its missing parts supplied by reference TRBV7-6 and TRBJ1-1, is GAGVSQSPRYKVTKRGQDVALRCDPISGHVSLYWYRQALGQGPEFLTYFNYEAQQDKSGLPNDRFSAERPEGSISTLTIQRTEQRDSAMYRCASTPNRGQGARDTEAFFGQGTRLTVV.

This clone appeared once. This rearrangement joins TRBV4-3 to TRBJ2-1; TRBD2 aligns across 10 bases. V was clipped by 4 bases and J by 5 bases; unmatched bases: 2. The germline V gene has CDR1 LGHNA and CDR2 YSLEER. This CDR3 has 14 amino acids. The CDR3 sequence: CASSLAGGDNEQFF. The CDR3 DNA follows: TGCGCCAGCAGCCTAGCGGGGGGAGACAATGAGCAGTTCTTC.

A single count supports this clone. V is TRBV21-1 and J is TRBJ2-7; the tabulated D call, TRBD1, remains unverified against the DNA. TRBV21-1 is a pseudogene segment. There are 15 residues in the CDR3. The DNA of the CDR3 is TGTGCCAGCAGCAAGTCCCAGGGTAATTTTCACGAGCAGTACTTC. It specifies CASSKSQGNFHEQYF.

This chain connects TRBV28 to TRBJ1-1; D remains ambiguous. Looked up from germline, CDR1 is MDHEN and CDR2 is SYDVKM. With 4 bases removed from V and 11 bases from J, the gap between germline ends came to 11 bases. CDR3 length: 11 residues. CDR3 bases: TGTGCCAGCAGTTCGGGTCTTCTTGCTTTCTTT. Residues: CASSSGLLAFF.

This rearrangement joins TRBV19 to TRBJ2-3; the match to TRBD2 covers 10 bases. J gave up 2 bases and V 0 bases, and 14 bases lay outside the gene matches. Germline assignment: CDR1 LNHDA and CDR2 SQIVND (reference sequence). This CDR3 is built from 20 residues. The CDR3 DNA sequence: TGTGCCAGTAGTATAGAGGTCCGGCTAGCGGGAGTAGAGGACACAGATACGCAGTATTTT. This sequence encodes CASSIEVRLAGVEDTDTQYF. Combining the CDR3 with reference TRBV19 and TRBJ2-3 gives the whole variable domain DGGITQSPKYLFRKEGQNVTLSCEQNLNHDAMYWYRQDPGQGLRLIYYSQIVNDFQKGDIAEGYSVSREKKESFPLTVTSAQKNPTAFYLCASSIEVRLAGVEDTDTQYFGPGTRLTVL.

The chain has TRBV5-1 and TRBJ1-1, with 10 positions matching TRBD1. Trimming took 8 bases from V and 8 from J; bases not matched to a gene: 3. This CDR3 has 11 residues. CDR1 and CDR2 from the germline V gene are SGHRS and YFSETQ. The CDR3 DNA follows: TGCGCCAGTGGGACAGGGGTAGAAGCTTTCTTT. Translation: CASGTGVEAFF.

This chain links TRBV30 with TRBJ1-1, with TRBD1 identical over 8 bases. The CDR3 loop spans 18 amino acids. V was pared by 2 bases and J by 1 base, with 15 bases of the junction left unmatched. Per germline, CDR1 GTSNPN and CDR2 SVGIG (reference sequence). The chain's CDR3 is CAWSIGSFRTGPNTEAFF. CDR3 bases: TGTGCCTGGAGTATAGGCTCATTTCGGACAGGGCCGAACACTGAAGCTTTCTTT.

V gene TRBV6-6 combines with J gene TRBJ2-1, with 7 nucleotides matching TRBD2. V shed 4 bases and J 4 bases; nucleotides not matched to a gene: 7. The CDR3 is 15 amino acids. Germline CDR1 is MNHNY and CDR2 is SVGAGI (reference sequence). The CDR3 DNA reads as TGTGCCAGCAGTTTCATGACTAGCACATACAATGAGCAGTTCTTC. Translation gives CASSFMTSTYNEQFF.

The J gene is TRBJ2-7, the V gene TRBV29-1, with 8 bases matching TRBD1. There are 13 residues in the CDR3. J gave up 3 bases and V 4 bases, and 5 bases lay outside the gene matches. The germline V gene has CDR1 SQVTM and CDR2 ANQGSEA. In DNA form, the CDR3 reads TGCAGCGTTGCCGGGACAGGACTCTACGAGCAGTACTTC. Translating it yields CSVAGTGLYEQYF.

A note on this clone: This sample includes further DNA sequences coding for the same CDR3. This rearrangement joins TRBV18 to TRBJ1-2; D is possibly TRBD1 (5 bases). V lost 0 bases and J lost 5, with 10 bases in between. CDR1 is KGHSH and CDR2 is LQKENI in the germline V gene. The CDR3 has 14 amino acids. CDR3 nucleotide sequence: TGTGCCAGCTCACCACCGACAGAATCATATGGCTACACCTTC. This sequence encodes CASSPPTESYGYTF.

The J gene is TRBJ2-6, the V gene TRBV6-4, with D possibly TRBD2 on 6 matching bases. CDR3 size: 16 residues. Trimming stripped 5 bases from V and 2 bases from J, with 13 bases between. Per the germline V gene, CDR1 is MRHNA and CDR2 is SNTAGT. Here the CDR3 reads CASSPGTGTGANVLTF. The CDR3, as DNA: TGTGCCAGCAGTCCCGGGACTGGGACTGGGGCCAACGTCCTGACTTTC.

J is TRBJ2-1 and V is TRBV19; D call uncertain. Between the trimmed V and J ends, which lost 2 bases and 6 bases, there was a span of 8 bases. CDR1 and CDR2 from the germline V gene are LNHDA and SQIVND (reference sequence). This CDR3 comprises 13 residues. CDR3 in amino acids: CASSISVSNEQFF. Written as DNA, the CDR3 is TGTGCCAGTAGTATATCCGTGAGCAATGAGCAGTTCTTC. The variable domain in full, completed from reference TRBV19 and TRBJ2-1, reads DGGITQSPKYLFRKEGQNVTLSCEQNLNHDAMYWYRQDPGQGLRLIYYSQIVNDFQKGDIAEGYSVSREKKESFPLTVTSAQKNPTAFYLCASSISVSNEQFFGPGTRLTVL.

This clone was seen only a few times. The chain has TRBV27 and TRBJ1-6; D is possibly TRBD1 (6 bases). CDR1 and CDR2 from the germline V gene are MNHEY and SMNVEV (reference sequence). V was cut by 7 bases and J by 7 bases, with 8 bases left in between. The CDR3 is 12 amino acids. The CDR3 loop is CASNTGNSPLHF. The CDR3 DNA reads TGTGCCAGCAACACAGGGAATTCACCCCTCCACTTT.

The chain is built from TRBV2 and TRBJ1-2, with a tentative D call TRBD1 (6 bases). The length of the CDR3 is 14 residues. The ends were cut back, 1 base at V and 6 bases at J, with 12 bases in the middle. CDR1 is SNHLY, CDR2 FYNNEI, per germline. The CDR3 loop reads CASSEGGGPHGYTF. The CDR3 DNA is TGTGCCAGCAGTGAAGGGGGGGGGCCTCATGGCTACACCTTC.

The chain employs TRBV27 and TRBJ1-2; D might be TRBD1 (6 bases). V was trimmed by 0 bases and J by 5 bases, leaving 7 bases between them. Germline V gene lookup returns CDR1 MNHEY and CDR2 SMNVEV (reference sequence). The CDR3 totals 13 residues. The CDR3 reads CASSLSQGYGYTF. As DNA, the CDR3 is TGTGCCAGCAGTTTATCCCAGGGGTATGGCTACACCTTC.

The gene calls are TRBV27 and TRBJ2-1; D remains ambiguous. Trimming took off 3 bases at V and 0 bases at J, with 12 bases between the two ends. Germline values: CDR1 MNHEY, CDR2 SMNVEV (reference sequence). This CDR3 has 16 amino acids. CDR3 loop: CASSFPEWYSYNEQFF. The CDR3, as DNA: TGTGCCAGCAGTTTCCCTGAGTGGTACTCCTACAATGAGCAGTTCTTC.

This sequence joins TRBV9 and TRBJ2-1, with D uncertain. Trimming shortened V by 3 bases and J by 7 bases, and 5 bases separated the two germline ends. Germline V gene lookup returns CDR1 SGDLS and CDR2 YYNGEE. This CDR3 region has 11 residues. CDR3 loop: CASSARNEQFF. The DNA of the CDR3 is TGTGCCAGCAGCGCCCGGAATGAGCAGTTCTTC.

This chain joins TRBV15 and TRBJ2-1; a weak D match, TRBD1 (6 bases). Trimming left V 1 base short and J 9 bases short, with 28 bases between. This CDR3 has 19 residues. CDR1 is LNHNV and CDR2 is YYDKDF in the germline V gene (reference sequence). The CDR3 here is CATSRASGALHHRGSEQFF. The CDR3 DNA is TGTGCCACCAGCAGAGCGTCAGGGGCCCTTCATCATCGGGGTAGTGAGCAGTTCTTC. The entire variable domain, with the rest obtained from reference TRBV15 and TRBJ2-1, is as follows: DAMVIQNPRYQVTQFGKPVTLSCSQTLNHNVMYWYQQKSSQAPKLLFHYYDKDFNNEADTPDNFQSRRPNTSFCFLDIRSPGLGDTAMYLCATSRASGALHHRGSEQFFGPGTRLTVL.

This clone was found once. In nucleotides, the CDR3 is TGTGCCAGCAGCTTGATCCGGGGATGGACTGAAGCTTTCTTT. As protein: CASSLIRGWTEAFF. The chain couples TRBV5-6 to TRBJ1-1; D call uncertain. Germline CDR1 and CDR2: SGHDT and YYEEEE. This CDR3 has 14 residues. Trimming cost V 1 base and J 5 bases, with 12 bases left between them.

This rearrangement joins TRBV7-7 to TRBJ2-2; TRBD1 aligns across 10 bases. CDR3 length: 16 residues. Germline lookup yields CDR1 SSHAT and CDR2 FNYEAQ (reference sequence). Germline trimming cut 5 bases from V and 0 bases from J; bases unmatched to any gene: 3. The CDR3 DNA reads TGTGCCAGCAGCGAGACAGGGGGCGCGAACACCGGGGAGCTGTTTTTT. This codes for CASSETGGANTGELFF. Together with reference TRBV7-7 and TRBJ2-2, the CDR3 gives the full variable domain: GAGVSQSPRYKVTKRGQDVTLRCDPISSHATLYWYQQALGQGPEFLTYFNYEAQPDKSGLPSDRFSAERPEGSISTLTIQRTEQRDSAMYRCASSETGGANTGELFFGEGSRLTVL.

V is TRBV6-1 and J is TRBJ2-2; D is uncertain. Germline values: CDR1 MNHNS, CDR2 SASEGT. This CDR3 comprises 12 residues. V gave up 10 bases and J gave up 5 bases, with 11 bases separating them. The CDR3 DNA sequence: TGTGCCACGCCAATCAGAACCGGGGAGCTGTTTTTT. Its translation: CATPIRTGELFF.